This T cell receptor (beta chain) was captured in a study of T cells in Graves' hyperthyroidism and ophthalmopathy. Individuals with ophthalmopathy presented a Clinical Activity Score of at least 3, a NOSPECS grade of at least 4 and a duration under 3 months. V gave up 1 base and J gave up 3 bases; unmatched junction bases: 12. Germline lookup yields CDR1 MDHEN and CDR2 SYDVKM. The length of the CDR3 is 17 residues. This clonotype was seen at least ten times. It was RNA transcripts that yielded the amplified TCR beta CDR3 regions. TCR CDR3 regions were first amplified by RT-PCR with HTBI primers. TCRdb reanalysed the multiplex PCR reads using MiXCR and keeps one entry per CDR3 protein. The profile covers about 300,000 distinct CDR3 sequences, with 15% to 20% appearing a single time and about 35% taken by the ten largest.

The specimen sequenced was blood. V is TRBV28 and J is TRBJ2-7; 7 bases align to TRBD2. The sequence came from a man between 50 and 59 years old with Graves' ophthalmopathy. The CDR3, as DNA: TGTGCCAGCAGTTTATACTGGACGGGGGAGGGTAGCTACGAGCAGTACTTC. It codes for CASSLYWTGEGSYEQYF.